This T cell receptor beta chain was sequenced for a study of Graves' ophthalmopathy and Graves' hyperthyroidism. Amplifying from RNA transcripts, the study obtained TCR beta CDR3 regions. After a first-round RT-PCR with HTBI primers, a second-round multiplex PCR was run. TCRdb redid the calling of the multiplex PCR reads with MiXCR, one entry per CDR3 protein. In the table there are about 400,000 distinct CDR3 sequences, about a sixth of which are singletons. Among the exclusions were patients with other autoimmune diseases, uncontrolled infections, pregnancy or lactation. This CDR3 has 15 amino acids. Germline V CDR1 and CDR2: SGHDN, FVKESK. The V end was cut by 1 base, the J end by 4 bases, with 14 bases between.

The chain is built from TRBV14 and TRBJ2-7; D uncertain. Specimen: peripheral blood. This sequence originates from a young woman with Graves' ophthalmopathy. The DNA of the CDR3 is TGTGCCAGCAGCCAAGCTTTGGGCACCCTTTACGAGCAGTACTTC. Translated: CASSQALGTLYEQYF. Full variable domain (remainder filled in from reference TRBV14 and TRBJ2-7): EAGVTQFPSHSVIEKGQTVTLRCDPISGHDNLYWYRRVMGKEIKFLLHFVKESKQDESGMPNNRFLAERTGGTYSTLKVQPAELEDSGVYFCASSQALGTLYEQYFGPGTRLTVT.